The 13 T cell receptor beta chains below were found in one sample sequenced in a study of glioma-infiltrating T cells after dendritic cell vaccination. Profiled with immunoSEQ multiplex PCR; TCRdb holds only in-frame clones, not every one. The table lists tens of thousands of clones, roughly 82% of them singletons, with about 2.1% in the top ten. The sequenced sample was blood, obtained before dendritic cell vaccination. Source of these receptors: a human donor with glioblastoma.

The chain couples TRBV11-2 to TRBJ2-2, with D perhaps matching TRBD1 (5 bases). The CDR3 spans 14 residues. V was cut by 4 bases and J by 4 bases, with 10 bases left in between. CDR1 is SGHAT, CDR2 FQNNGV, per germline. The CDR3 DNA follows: TGTGCCAGCAGCTACTCCCAGGGCACCGGGGAGCTGTTTTTT. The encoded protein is CASSYSQGTGELFF.

The CDR3 DNA follows: TGCGCCAGCAGCTTGTTGGGGGGTGAGAAGAACACTGAAGCTTTCTTT. This translates into CASSLLGGEKNTEAFF. This chain joins TRBV5-1 and TRBJ1-1; a possible D gene is TRBD1 (5 bases). Trimming removed 1 base from V and 1 base from J, with 14 bases in between. The CDR3 has 16 amino acids. Germline CDR1 and CDR2: SGHRS and YFSETQ.

The CDR3 here is CASRDRGGTGNEKLFF. CDR3 bases: TGTGCCAGTAGGGACCGGGGCGGGACAGGGAATGAAAAACTGTTTTTT. The chain employs TRBV19 and TRBJ1-4, with TRBD1 matching over 9 bases. The CDR3 has 16 residues. The junction had 10 bases not matched to a gene; V was cut back by 6 bases and J by 5 bases. The germline V gene encodes CDR1 LNHDA and CDR2 SQIVND (reference sequence). The whole variable domain, remainder taken from reference TRBV19 and TRBJ1-4, is DGGITQSPKYLFRKEGQNVTLSCEQNLNHDAMYWYRQDPGQGLRLIYYSQIVNDFQKGDIAEGYSVSREKKESFPLTVTSAQKNPTAFYLCASRDRGGTGNEKLFFGSGTQLSVL.

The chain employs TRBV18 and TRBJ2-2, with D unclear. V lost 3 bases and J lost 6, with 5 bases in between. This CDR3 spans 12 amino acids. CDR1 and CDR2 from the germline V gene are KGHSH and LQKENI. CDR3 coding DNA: TGTGCCAGCTCACCGGCCTCCGGGGAGCTGTTTTTT. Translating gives CASSPASGELFF.

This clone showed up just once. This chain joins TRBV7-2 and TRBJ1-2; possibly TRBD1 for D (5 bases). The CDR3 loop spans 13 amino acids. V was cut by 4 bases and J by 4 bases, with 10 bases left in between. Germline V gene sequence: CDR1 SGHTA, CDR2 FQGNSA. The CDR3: CASSSRAAYGYTF. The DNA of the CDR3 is TGTGCCAGCAGCTCCAGGGCGGCCTATGGCTACACCTTC.

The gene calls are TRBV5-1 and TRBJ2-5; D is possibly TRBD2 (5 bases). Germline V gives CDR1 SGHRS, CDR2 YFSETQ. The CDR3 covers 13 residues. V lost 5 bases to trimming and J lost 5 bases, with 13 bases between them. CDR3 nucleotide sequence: TGCGCCAGCAGTTCCGGGATAGAGGAGACCCAGTACTTC. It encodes CASSSGIEETQYF.

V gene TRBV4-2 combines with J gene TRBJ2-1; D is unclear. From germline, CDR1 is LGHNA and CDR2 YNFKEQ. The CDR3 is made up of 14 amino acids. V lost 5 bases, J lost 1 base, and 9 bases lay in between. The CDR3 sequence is CASSFRSSYNEQFF. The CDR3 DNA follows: TGTGCCAGCAGCTTCCGGTCGTCCTACAATGAGCAGTTCTTC.

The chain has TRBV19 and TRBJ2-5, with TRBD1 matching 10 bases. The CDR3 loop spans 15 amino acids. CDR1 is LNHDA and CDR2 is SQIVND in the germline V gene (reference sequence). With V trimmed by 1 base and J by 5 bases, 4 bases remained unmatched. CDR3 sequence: CASSIGDRGVETQYF. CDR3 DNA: TGTGCCAGTAGTATAGGGGACAGGGGTGTCGAGACCCAGTACTTC.

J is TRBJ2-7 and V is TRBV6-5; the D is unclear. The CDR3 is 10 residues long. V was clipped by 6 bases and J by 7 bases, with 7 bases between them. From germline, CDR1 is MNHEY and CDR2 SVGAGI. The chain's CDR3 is CASSPREQYF. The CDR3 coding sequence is TGTGCCAGCAGCCCCCGGGAGCAGTACTTC.

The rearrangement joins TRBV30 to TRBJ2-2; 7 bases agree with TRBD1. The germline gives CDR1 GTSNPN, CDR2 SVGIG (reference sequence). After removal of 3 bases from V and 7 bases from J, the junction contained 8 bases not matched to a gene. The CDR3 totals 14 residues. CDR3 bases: TGTGCCTGGAGGGCAGGGGGATTCAGCGGGGAGCTGTTTTTT. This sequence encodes CAWRAGGFSGELFF.

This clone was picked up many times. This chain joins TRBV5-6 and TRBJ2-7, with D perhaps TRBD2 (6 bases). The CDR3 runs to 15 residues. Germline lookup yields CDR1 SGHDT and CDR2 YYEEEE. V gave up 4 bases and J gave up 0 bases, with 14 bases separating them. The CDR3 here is CASSGGEVPSYEQYV. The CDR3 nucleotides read TGTGCCAGCAGCGGCGGGGAGGTCCCCTCCTACGAGCAGTACGTC.

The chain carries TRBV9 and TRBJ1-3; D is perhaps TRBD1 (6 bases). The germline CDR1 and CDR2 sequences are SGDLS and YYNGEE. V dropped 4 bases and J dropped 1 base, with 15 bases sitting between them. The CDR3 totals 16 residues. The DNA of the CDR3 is TGTGCCAGCAGCCTTACCTGGACAGATTCTGGAAACACCATATATTTT. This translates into CASSLTWTDSGNTIYF.

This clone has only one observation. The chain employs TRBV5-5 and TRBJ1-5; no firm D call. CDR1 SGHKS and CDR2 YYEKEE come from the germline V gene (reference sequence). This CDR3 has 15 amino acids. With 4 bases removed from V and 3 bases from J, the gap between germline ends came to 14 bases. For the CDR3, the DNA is TGTGCCAGCAGCCCGGAGGCTCGGACCAATCAGCCCCAGCATTTT. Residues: CASSPEARTNQPQHF.